The rows below give T cell receptor beta chains drawn from one sample of a study of neurological immune-mediated disorders. MiXCR, run by TCRdb on the 5' RACE reads, gives a single entry per CDR3 protein. The repertoire holds about 70,000 distinct CDR3 sequences, with roughly 4.9% as singletons. Sequencing was done on a sample of PBMCs. These receptors came from a human donor with multiple sclerosis. The donor label of this sample is uncertain. The conserved cysteine and the conserved F or W are not part of the CDR3 here.

j_call | v_call | cdr3_aa
TRBJ2-1 | TRBV3-1 | ASSQDLGSPEKFSYNEQF
TRBJ1-1 | TRBV15 | ATSDGLNTEAF
TRBJ1-2 | TRBV20-1 | SAREWGNYGYT
TRBJ2-7 | TRBV7-6 | ASSVGLYSYEQY
TRBJ2-6 | TRBV4-2 | ASSQEPVSGANVLT
TRBJ2-7 | TRBV20-1 | SAAGGTGYFEQY
TRBJ2-5 | TRBV5-1 | ASSATGATETQY
TRBJ1-3 | TRBV12-3/TRBV12-4 | ASSFASGNTIY
TRBJ1-4 | TRBV5-1 | ASTRAGTGVEKLF
TRBJ2-2 | TRBV21-1 | ASSKRYRGVTGELF
TRBJ1-5 | TRBV20-1 | SAGGQDQPQH
TRBJ2-1 | TRBV7-3 | ASSLTGGSRYNEQF
TRBJ2-2 | TRBV5-1 | ASSLDRQGSTGELF
TRBJ2-1 | TRBV5-1 | ASRGDPSSYNEQF
TRBJ1-1 | TRBV5-1 | ASSEITNTEAF
TRBJ2-1 | TRBV5-1 | ASSLAGSSYNEQF
TRBJ1-5 | TRBV11-2 | ASSPWGGSNQPQH
TRBJ2-3 | TRBV12-3/TRBV12-4 | ASSFRRGQDTQY
TRBJ2-1 | TRBV12-5 | ASGFAAVAGGSNEQF
TRBJ2-5 | TRBV5-1 | ASSSQGAGETQY
TRBJ2-7 | TRBV11-2 | ASSLTAEQY
TRBJ1-2 | TRBV3-1 | ASSQQGLIRGYT
TRBJ2-2 | TRBV6-5 | ASSYSIQELF
TRBJ2-7 | TRBV12-3/TRBV12-4 | ASTFSWTSYEQY
TRBJ2-3 | TRBV5-1 | ASSDTGVGTDTQY
TRBJ1-5 | TRBV12-3/TRBV12-4 | ASSLRTGGNQPQH
TRBJ2-2 | TRBV20-1 | SATNSGGRGNTGELF
TRBJ1-4 | TRBV5-1 | ASSGDRADEKLF
TRBJ1-6 | TRBV4-2 | ASSQEPGSPLH
TRBJ1-1 | TRBV5-1 | ASSTAGATEAF